The text below deals with one T cell receptor (beta chain). This entry belongs to a study of blood T cell repertoires in COVID-19. Study in general: Whether acute or convalescent, the COVID-19 samples came from the United States, Italy and Spain. From T cells, B-cell-depleted T cells, or PBMCs came the material, which was cDNA or gDNA.

Per the original methods: Estimated nucleated cell counts came from reference gene primer amplification. TCRdb's copy holds only in-frame clones and misses some; the assay was immunoSEQ multiplex PCR. Clone size and the V and J calls come from that table; the DNA yielded D and trimming. The sample includes under 150,000 clones, 70% to 85% seen only once; the top ten take about 5.8%. The ends were cut back, 5 bases at V and 7 bases at J, with 16 bases in the middle. The CDR3 has 13 amino acids. Germline lookup yields CDR1 SGHRS and CDR2 YFSETQ. The receptor's source is a human donor in a cohort sampled during active COVID-19. The V and J genes are TRBV5-1 and TRBJ2-7, with D tentatively TRBD1 (6 bases). The sample consisted of peripheral blood. The CDR3 DNA follows: TGCGCCAGCAGGGAGCAGGGGAACGGGGAGCAGTACTTC. Translation gives CASREQGNGEQYF.